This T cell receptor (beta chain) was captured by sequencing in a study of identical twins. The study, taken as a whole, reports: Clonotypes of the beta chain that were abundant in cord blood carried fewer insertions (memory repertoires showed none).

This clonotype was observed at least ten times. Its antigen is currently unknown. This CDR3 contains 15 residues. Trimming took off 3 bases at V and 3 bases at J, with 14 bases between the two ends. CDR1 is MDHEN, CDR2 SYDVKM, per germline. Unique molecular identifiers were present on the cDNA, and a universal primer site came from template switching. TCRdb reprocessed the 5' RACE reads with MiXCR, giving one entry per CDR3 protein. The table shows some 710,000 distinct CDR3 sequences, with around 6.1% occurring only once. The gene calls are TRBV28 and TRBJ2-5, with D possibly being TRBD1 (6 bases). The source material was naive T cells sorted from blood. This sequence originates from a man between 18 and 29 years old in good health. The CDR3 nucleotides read TGTGCCAGCAGTTTCGGACAGCCAAGGGAAGAGACCCAGTACTTC. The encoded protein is CASSFGQPREETQYF.